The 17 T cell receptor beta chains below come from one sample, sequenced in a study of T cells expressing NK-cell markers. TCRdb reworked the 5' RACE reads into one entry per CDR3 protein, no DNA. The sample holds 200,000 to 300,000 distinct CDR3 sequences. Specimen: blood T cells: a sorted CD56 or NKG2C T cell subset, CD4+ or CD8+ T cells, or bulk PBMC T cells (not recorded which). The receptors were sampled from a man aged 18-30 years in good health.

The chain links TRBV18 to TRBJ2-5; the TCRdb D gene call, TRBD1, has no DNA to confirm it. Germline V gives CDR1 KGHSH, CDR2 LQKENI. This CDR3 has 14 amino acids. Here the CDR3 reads CASSRAGTQETQYF.

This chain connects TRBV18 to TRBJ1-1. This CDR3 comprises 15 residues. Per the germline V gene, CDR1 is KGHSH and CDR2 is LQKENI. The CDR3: CASSPLQEGNTEAFF.

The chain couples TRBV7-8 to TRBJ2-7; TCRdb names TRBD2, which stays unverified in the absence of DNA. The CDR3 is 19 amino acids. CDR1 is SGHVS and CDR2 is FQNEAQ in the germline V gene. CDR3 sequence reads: CASSFRQIPTPEFSYEQYF.

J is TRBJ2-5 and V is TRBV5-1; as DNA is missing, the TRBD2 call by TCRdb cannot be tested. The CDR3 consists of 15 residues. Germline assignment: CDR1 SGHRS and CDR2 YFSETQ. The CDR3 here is CASIGLAGGPETQYF. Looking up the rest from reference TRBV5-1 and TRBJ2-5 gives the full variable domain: KAGVTQTPRYLIKTRGQQVTLSCSPISGHRSVSWYQQTPGQGLQFLFEYFSETQRNKGNFPGRFSGRQFSNSRSEMNVSTLELGDSALYLCASIGLAGGPETQYFGPGTRLLVL.

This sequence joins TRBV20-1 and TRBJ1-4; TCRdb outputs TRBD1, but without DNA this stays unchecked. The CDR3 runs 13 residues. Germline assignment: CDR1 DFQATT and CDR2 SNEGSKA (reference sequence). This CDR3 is CSARAGGNEKLFF.

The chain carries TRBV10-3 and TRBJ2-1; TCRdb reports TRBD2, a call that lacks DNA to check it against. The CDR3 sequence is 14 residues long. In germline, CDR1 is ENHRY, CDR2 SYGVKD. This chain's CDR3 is CAISIAVSYNEQFF.

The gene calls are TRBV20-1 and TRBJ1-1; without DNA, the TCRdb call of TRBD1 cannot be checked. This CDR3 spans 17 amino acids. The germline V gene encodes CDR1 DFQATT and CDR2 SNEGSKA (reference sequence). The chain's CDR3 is CSALISGTGFLNTEAFF.

CDR3 sequence: CASARGGSQPQHF. The chain is built from TRBV18 and TRBJ1-5. CDR1 KGHSH and CDR2 LQKENI come from the germline V gene. The CDR3 covers 13 residues.

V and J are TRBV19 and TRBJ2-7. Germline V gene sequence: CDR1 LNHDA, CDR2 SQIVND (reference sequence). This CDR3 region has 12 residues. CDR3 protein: CASSAVSYEQYF.

The CDR3 loop is CASSPGGNTQYF. V is TRBV5-1 and J is TRBJ2-3; TCRdb reports TRBD2, a call that lacks DNA to check it against. In germline, CDR1 is SGHRS, CDR2 YFSETQ. CDR3 length equals 12 residues.

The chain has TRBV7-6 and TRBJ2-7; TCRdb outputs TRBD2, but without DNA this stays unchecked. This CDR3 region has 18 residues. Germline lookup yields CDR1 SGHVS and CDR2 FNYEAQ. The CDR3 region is CASSLVSGTSGSAYEQYF.

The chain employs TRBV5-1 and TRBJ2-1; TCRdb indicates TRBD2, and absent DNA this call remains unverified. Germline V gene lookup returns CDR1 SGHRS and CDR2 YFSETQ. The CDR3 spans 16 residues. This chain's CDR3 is CASSGTGTSRDNEQFF.

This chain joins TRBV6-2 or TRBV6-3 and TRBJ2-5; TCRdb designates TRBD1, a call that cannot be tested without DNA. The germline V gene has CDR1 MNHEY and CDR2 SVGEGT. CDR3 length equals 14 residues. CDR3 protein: CASSSLWGQETQYF.

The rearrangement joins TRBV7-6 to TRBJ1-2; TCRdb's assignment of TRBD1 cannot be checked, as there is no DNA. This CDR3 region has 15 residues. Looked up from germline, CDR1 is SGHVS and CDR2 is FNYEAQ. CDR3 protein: CASSLDGQGNYGYTF.

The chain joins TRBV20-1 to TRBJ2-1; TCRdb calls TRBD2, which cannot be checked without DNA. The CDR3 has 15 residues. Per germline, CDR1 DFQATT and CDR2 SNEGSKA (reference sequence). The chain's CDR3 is CSARESGTRYNEQFF.

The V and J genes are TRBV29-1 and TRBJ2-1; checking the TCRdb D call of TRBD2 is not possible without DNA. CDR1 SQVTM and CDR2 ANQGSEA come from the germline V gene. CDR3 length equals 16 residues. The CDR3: CSATGLAGRISTEQFF.

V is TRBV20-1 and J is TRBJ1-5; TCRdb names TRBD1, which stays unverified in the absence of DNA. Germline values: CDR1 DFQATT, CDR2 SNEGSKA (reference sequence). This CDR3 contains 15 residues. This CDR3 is CSAPRTGAAGQPQHF.